Following are 14 T cell receptor beta chains from one sample sequenced in a study of T cell responses to AZD1222 COVID-19 vaccine. Only in-frame clones appear in the TCRdb table, and some are missing; sequencing was by immunoSEQ multiplex PCR. The sample carries around 99,000 clones, 85% to 95% recorded once. The input for sequencing was peripheral blood, taken 28 days after the second AZD1222 dose. The receptors derive from an adult who received the AZD1222 COVID-19 vaccine.

The chain recombines TRBV9 with TRBJ1-1, with 8 bases matching TRBD1. V was pared by 3 bases and J by 5 bases, with 9 bases of the junction left unmatched. CDR3 length equals 15 residues. Looked up from germline, CDR1 is SGDLS and CDR2 is YYNGEE. As DNA, the CDR3 is TGTGCCAGCAGCGGCTCCGGGACAGGAAAAACTGAAGCTTTCTTT. Translating gives CASSGSGTGKTEAFF.

This clone occurred a few times. The V call is TRBV11-3, the J call TRBJ2-1, with D unresolved. The CDR3 sequence is 13 residues long. Germline V gives CDR1 SGHNT, CDR2 YENEEA. The germline V and J ends were trimmed by 3 bases and 5 bases, with 8 bases remaining between them. The CDR3 region has the DNA TGTGCCAGCAGCTTCGCAGCAGACAATGAGCAGTTCTTC. It encodes CASSFAADNEQFF. Complete variable domain (other parts from reference TRBV11-3 and TRBJ2-1): EAGVVQSPRYKIIEKKQPVAFWCNPISGHNTLYWYLQNLGQGPELLIRYENEEAVDDSQLPKDRFSAERLKGVDSTLKIQPAELGDSAVYLCASSFAADNEQFFGPGTRLTVL.

The chain is built from TRBV4-1 and TRBJ1-2; D unclear. The CDR3 has 15 residues. V gave up 0 bases and J gave up 4 bases, with 12 bases separating them. Germline V gene lookup returns CDR1 MGHRA and CDR2 YSYEKL. The CDR3 here is CASSQDLVWSYGYTF. The CDR3 nucleotides are TGCGCCAGCAGCCAAGATCTGGTCTGGTCCTATGGCTACACCTTC.

The chain uses TRBV28 and TRBJ2-7, with D tentatively TRBD1 (6 bases). The CDR3 runs to 12 residues. In germline, CDR1 is MDHEN, CDR2 SYDVKM. The V end was cut by 7 bases, the J end by 3 bases, with 10 bases between. The CDR3 DNA reads as TGTGCCAGCACTACGACAGGCTACGAGCAGTACTTC. Translating it yields CASTTTGYEQYF.

The chain couples TRBV6-2 or TRBV6-3 to TRBJ1-1; D ambiguous. V lost 2 bases to trimming and J lost 4 bases, with 5 bases between them. Germline V gene lookup returns CDR1 MNHEY and CDR2 SVGEGT. This CDR3 comprises 12 residues. The chain's CDR3 is CASSYPITEAFF. The CDR3 DNA sequence: TGTGCCAGCAGTTACCCGATCACTGAAGCTTTCTTT.

The chain combines TRBV28 with TRBJ1-2; 8 nucleotides agree with TRBD1. Germline trimming cut 9 bases from V and 4 bases from J; bases unmatched to any gene: 4. Germline V gives CDR1 MDHEN, CDR2 SYDVKM. The CDR3 runs 12 residues. CDR3: CASLQGGYGYTF. DNA for the CDR3: TGTGCCAGTCTACAGGGGGGCTATGGCTACACCTTC.

The rearrangement links TRBV29-1 to TRBJ1-3; possibly TRBD1 for D (5 bases). The V gene's germline CDR1 is SQVTM and CDR2 ANQGSEA. V lost 0 bases and J lost 1, with 7 bases in between. This CDR3 comprises 14 residues. CDR3 DNA: TGCAGCGTTGAAGATGACAGATCTGGAAACACCATATATTTT. Amino acid sequence: CSVEDDRSGNTIYF. The whole variable domain, remainder taken from reference TRBV29-1 and TRBJ1-3, is SAVISQKPSRDICQRGTSLTIQCQVDSQVTMMFWYRQQPGQSLTLIATANQGSEATYESGFVIDKFPISRPNLTFSTLTVSNMSPEDSSIYLCSVEDDRSGNTIYFGEGSWLTVV.

This clone was counted once. This chain connects TRBV19 to TRBJ2-7, with D possibly matching TRBD2 (6 bases). Germline V CDR1 and CDR2: LNHDA, SQIVND (reference sequence). Between the trimmed V and J ends, which lost 1 base and 2 bases, there was a span of 9 bases. The CDR3 loop spans 14 amino acids. The DNA of the CDR3 is TGTGCCAGTAGTATAGCCGGCGGGGCCTACGAGCAGTACTTC. It specifies CASSIAGGAYEQYF.

J is TRBJ1-6 and V is TRBV15; 8 bases agree with TRBD1. The V and J ends lost 2 bases and 7 bases, in that order; junction bases with no gene match: 4. The CDR3 runs to 15 residues. Looked up from germline, CDR1 is LNHNV and CDR2 is YYDKDF (reference sequence). DNA for the CDR3: TGTGCCACCAGCAGATTGGGACAGGACAATTCACCCCTCCACTTT. It is translated as CATSRLGQDNSPLHF. Full variable domain (remainder filled in from reference TRBV15 and TRBJ1-6): DAMVIQNPRYQVTQFGKPVTLSCSQTLNHNVMYWYQQKSSQAPKLLFHYYDKDFNNEADTPDNFQSRRPNTSFCFLDIRSPGLGDTAMYLCATSRLGQDNSPLHFGNGTRLTVT.

V and J are TRBV19 and TRBJ2-5; 13 bases agree with TRBD2. Unmatched junction bases numbered 2, after V lost 5 bases and J lost 2 bases. This CDR3 contains 15 residues. The germline V gene encodes CDR1 LNHDA and CDR2 SQIVND (reference sequence). The CDR3 DNA sequence: TGTGCCAGTAGTGCACTAGCGGGGGGGCAAGAGACCCAGTACTTC. It encodes CASSALAGGQETQYF.

The chain combines TRBV2 with TRBJ1-5; 7 bases line up with TRBD1. This CDR3 contains 12 residues. V shed 8 bases and J 3 bases; nucleotides not matched to a gene: 1. Germline V gene lookup returns CDR1 SNHLY and CDR2 FYNNEI. Here the CDR3 DNA reads TGTGCCAGCGGGACAGACAATCAGCCCCAGCATTTT. Protein sequence: CASGTDNQPQHF.

CDR3 bases: TGTGCCAGCAGCGTAGTGACTAGCGGGGCCACGCAGTATTTT. Translation gives CASSVVTSGATQYF. The gene calls are TRBV9 and TRBJ2-3, with 11 bases that match TRBD2. The CDR3 has 14 residues. Germline V gene sequence: CDR1 SGDLS, CDR2 YYNGEE. V trimming: 0 bases; J trimming: 9 bases; junction bases outside the gene matches: 3.

V is TRBV9 and J is TRBJ1-2; no clear D. Germline V gene sequence: CDR1 SGDLS, CDR2 YYNGEE. V gave up 4 bases and J gave up 1 base, with 17 bases separating them. This CDR3 contains 16 residues. The CDR3 DNA reads TGTGCCAGCAGCCTTATCCAGGCGCCCGGTAACTATGGCTACACCTTC. Protein product: CASSLIQAPGNYGYTF.

The CDR3 sequence is CASSLPSGNTIYF. In DNA form, the CDR3 reads TGTGCCAGCTCTTTGCCCTCTGGAAACACCATATATTTT. V and J are TRBV25-1 and TRBJ1-3; D not certain. The V gene lost 8 bases and the J gene lost 0 bases, with 8 bases spanning the gap. CDR1 is MGHDK and CDR2 is SYGVNS in the germline V gene. The CDR3 has 13 amino acids.